The subject of this entry is one T cell receptor (beta chain). The target of this receptor is not known. Qualities for individual bases were not recorded, and no much larger clone is one base off. This record comes from a study of T-cell memory formation after mild COVID-19 (dated by TCRdb to 2020 to 2022). Turning to the overall study: TCR sequence clusters from the two donors were largely donor specific. T-cell clones expanding and contracting after mild COVID-19 in a couple of donors were tracked by longitudinal TCRalpha and TCRbeta repertoire sequencing. Two young, previously healthy adult volunteers made up the cohort, one male and one female.

General conclusions and limits of the study: Contracting CD4+ clones appeared mostly in the CM and EM memory subsets, whereas CD8+ clones were enriched in EMRA. Some responding clones were detected in pre-infection memory, which suggested that pre-existing cross-reactive memory T cells had joined the SARS-CoV-2 response. Only a couple of mild cases were covered in the study, and larger cohorts including severe cases with pre-infection samples were considered necessary. Clones that contracted from day 15 to 85 showed balanced CD4/CD8 phenotypes, whereas a second wave of clones that expanded from day 15 to 37 leaned towards CD4+. SARS-CoV-2 specificity of the second-wave clones peaking on day 37 was not confirmed.

V is pruned by 7 bases and J by 2 bases, leaving 3 bases of the junction without a gene match. According to the germline V gene (reference sequence), CDR1 reads DFQATT and CDR2 reads SNEGSKA. The CDR3 has 12 amino acids, counting the end cysteine and phenylalanine. Of all the DNA, just the CDR3 is kept, 36 bases in frame from base 1. Sequenced using an Illumina NovaSeq 6000. TCRalpha and TCRbeta cDNA libraries were constructed by 5'RACE with constant-segment primers, with sample barcodes and unique molecular identifiers being introduced. Trizol reagent was used to extract RNA from every sample. Library amplification was performed in two PCR steps, and a second sample barcode and Illumina TruSeq adapters were introduced in the second step. Libraries were sequenced on an Illumina NovaSeq with 2 x 150 bp paired-end reads. As for the original processing: Reads were demultiplexed and collapsed into UMI-guided consensus sequences with migec v1.2.7. Using mixcr v2.1.11, UMI consensuses were aligned to TRA and TRB V and J templates and then assembled into clonotypes. A clonotype was counted as expanded or contracted only if both edgeR and NoisET called the change significant, with noise models trained on biological replicates. For edgeR calls, the thresholds were a false discovery rate-adjusted p below 0.01 and a log2 fold-change of 1. PCA with hierarchical clustering of max-normalized trajectories of the 1000 most abundant clonotypes was used as exploratory dynamics analysis. Separately sequenced CD4+ and CD8+ repertoires were used to assign the CD4 or CD8 phenotype of responding clones. TCRdb reran the public reads through fastp at Q25 and MiXCR, keeping productive beta chains. Each CDR3 protein gets just one entry, which takes the most common genes and DNA from the rows behind it. The V and J calls and clone size are TCRdb's, not the authors'. Recorded for this sample are roughly 450,000 distinct CDR3 sequences; roughly 18% of them occurred a single time. Jointly, the top ten make up 9% to 15% of the sample.

PBMCs were isolated by Ficoll-Paque density gradient centrifugation. The sequenced material came from PBMCs or a T cell subset sorted from them (not recorded which). Rearrangement joined TRBV20-1 to TRBJ2-7; 9 bases in between match TRBD1. This TCR came from an adult woman who had mild COVID-19 (a few samples of this study predate the infection). The sample titles of this study are shuffled in the database, so cell type and time point are left out; the donor was told from shared clones. The DNA sequence reads TGCAGTGGTAGGGACAGGGCCTACGAGCAGTACTTC. Its protein is CSGRDRAYEQYF.